This T cell receptor (beta chain) was recorded in a study of blood T cell repertoires in COVID-19. The wider study: There were acute and convalescent COVID-19 samples, and they came from the United States, Italy and Spain. T cells, B-cell-depleted T cells, or PBMCs provided the cDNA or gDNA that served as material.

In the original analysis: Reference gene primer amplification yielded estimated nucleated cell counts. Some clones are missing from TCRdb's copy, which holds only in-frame ones; the method was immunoSEQ multiplex PCR. V and J calls plus clone size are reproduced from that table; the DNA served to infer D and trimming. This table holds roughly 71,000 clones, approximately 87% found once. The CDR3 totals 12 residues. CDR1 MNHNS and CDR2 SASEGT come from the germline V gene. Trimming stripped 4 bases from V and 4 bases from J, with 7 bases between. The J gene is TRBJ1-2, the V gene TRBV6-1, with no clear D. Specimen: peripheral blood. The TCR sequence derives from a woman of 80 years or more with acute or convalescent COVID-19. CDR3 sequence reads: CASSARFYGYTF. The CDR3 DNA is TGTGCCAGCAGTGCCAGGTTCTATGGCTACACCTTC.